A single sample gave rise to the 9 T cell receptor beta chains below, sequenced in a study of radiation and T cells in renal cell carcinoma. Time point in this sample: blood 2 weeks post-SBRT. Sample treatment: 15 Gy SBRT to primary tumor, nephrectomy 4 weeks later. Assay used: immunoSEQ multiplex PCR; TCRdb lists only in-frame clones, some missing. The sample lists about 150,000 clones; roughly 87% were seen once. The source material was blood, sampled from a patient whose treatment included radiotherapy and nephrectomy. The receptors come from a woman aged 45-59 years with renal cell carcinoma.

The CDR3 spells CASSRQGQYNEQFF. The CDR3 DNA reads TGTGCCAGCAGCCGCCAGGGACAGTACAATGAGCAGTTCTTC. The chain carries TRBV11-2 and TRBJ2-1, with 7 bases fitting TRBD1. The germline gives CDR1 SGHAT, CDR2 FQNNGV. This CDR3 comprises 14 residues. The V gene end was trimmed by 5 bases and the J gene end by 4 bases; junction bases not matched to a gene: 5.

The CDR3 here is CASSSSRTGEDYGYTF. In nucleotides, the CDR3 is TGTGCCAGCAGCTCTAGCAGGACAGGGGAGGACTATGGCTACACCTTC. This chain uses TRBV7-9 with TRBJ1-2, with TRBD1 matching 9 bases. The V gene's germline CDR1 is SEHNR and CDR2 FQNEAQ (reference sequence). This CDR3 is 16 amino acids long. The V gene end was trimmed by 4 bases and the J gene end by 3 bases; junction bases not matched to a gene: 9.

There are many counts of this clone. The genes are TRBV6-5 and TRBJ1-1; the D is unclear. The CDR3 length is 12 residues. CDR1 and CDR2 (germline): MNHEY, SVGAGI. V was cut by 5 bases and J by 0 bases, with 4 bases left in between. CDR3 DNA: TGTGCCAGCAGTGCCATGAACACTGAAGCTTTCTTT. This codes for CASSAMNTEAFF.

The chain joins TRBV6-4 to TRBJ2-7; 8 bases fit TRBD1. Germline trimming cut 4 bases from V and 6 bases from J; bases unmatched to any gene: 8. Germline assignment: CDR1 MRHNA and CDR2 SNTAGT. The CDR3 spans 14 residues. This CDR3 reads CASSVRGQGCEQYF. CDR3 in DNA: TGTGCCAGCAGTGTCCGAGGACAGGGATGCGAGCAGTACTTC.

The gene calls are TRBV4-2 and TRBJ1-4; 7 nucleotides align to TRBD1. This CDR3 has 15 residues. Unmatched junction bases numbered 4, after V lost 0 bases and J lost 6 bases. Germline assignment: CDR1 LGHNA and CDR2 YNFKEQ. The CDR3 DNA reads as TGTGCCAGCAGCCAAGATCGACAGGGTTATGAAAAACTGTTTTTT. The encoded protein is CASSQDRQGYEKLFF.

The chain is built from TRBV5-1 and TRBJ1-2; D is ambiguous. Trimming removed 2 bases at V and 3 bases at J, with 8 bases between. Germline V gives CDR1 SGHRS, CDR2 YFSETQ. The CDR3 sequence is 13 residues long. The CDR3 nucleotides read TGCGCCAGCAGCTTAACACCAGACTATGGCTACACCTTC. It yields the protein CASSLTPDYGYTF.

This clone was seen a single time. This sequence joins TRBV7-9 and TRBJ2-5; D uncertain. V lost 2 bases and J 0 bases, leaving 7 bases between the germline ends. The CDR3 has 14 amino acids. Germline V gives CDR1 SEHNR, CDR2 FQNEAQ (reference sequence). CDR3 sequence (DNA): TGTGCCAGCAGCTTAAGTGGGTACCAAGAGACCCAGTACTTC. It codes for CASSLSGYQETQYF. The full variable domain, completed using reference TRBV7-9 and TRBJ2-5, is DTGVSQNPRHKITKRGQNVTFRCDPISEHNRLYWYRQTLGQGPEFLTYFQNEAQLEKSRLLSDRFSAERPKGSFSTLEIQRTEQGDSAMYLCASSLSGYQETQYFGPGTRLLVL.

CDR3 bases: TGTGCCAGCTACGGACAGAGCAATCAGCCCCAGCATTTT. Protein sequence: CASYGQSNQPQHF. The chain recombines TRBV6-1 with TRBJ1-5, with a weak D call TRBD1 (6 bases). CDR3 length equals 13 residues. V lost 8 bases and J lost 1, with 9 bases in between. Germline CDR1 and CDR2: MNHNS and SASEGT.

V is TRBV7-2 and J is TRBJ1-2, with D perhaps matching TRBD1 (6 bases). V shed 7 bases and J shed 1 base, with 13 bases lying between them. Germline V lookup: CDR1 SGHTA, CDR2 FQGNSA. There are 14 residues in the CDR3. The CDR3 loop reads CASTATGLNYGYTF. CDR3 nucleotides: TGTGCCAGCACCGCAACAGGGCTTAACTATGGCTACACCTTC.